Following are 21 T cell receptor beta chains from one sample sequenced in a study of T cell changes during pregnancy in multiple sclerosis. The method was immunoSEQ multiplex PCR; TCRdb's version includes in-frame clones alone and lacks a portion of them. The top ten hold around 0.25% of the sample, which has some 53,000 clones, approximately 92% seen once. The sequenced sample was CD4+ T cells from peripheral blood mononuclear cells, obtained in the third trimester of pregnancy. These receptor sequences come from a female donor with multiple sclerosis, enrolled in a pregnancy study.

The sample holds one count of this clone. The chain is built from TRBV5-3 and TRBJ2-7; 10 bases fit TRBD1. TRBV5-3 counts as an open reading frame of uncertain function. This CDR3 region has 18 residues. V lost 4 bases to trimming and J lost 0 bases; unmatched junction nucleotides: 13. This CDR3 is CARSPPGQGFLVSYEQYF. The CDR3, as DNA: TGTGCCAGAAGCCCACCGGGACAGGGGTTTCTCGTCTCCTACGAGCAGTACTTC.

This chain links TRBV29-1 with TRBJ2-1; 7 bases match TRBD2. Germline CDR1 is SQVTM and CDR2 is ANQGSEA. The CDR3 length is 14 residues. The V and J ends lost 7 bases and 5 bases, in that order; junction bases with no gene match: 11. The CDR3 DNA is TGCAGCGCTGGCCTAGCGGCCCCCCACAATGAGCAGTTCTTC. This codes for CSAGLAAPHNEQFF.

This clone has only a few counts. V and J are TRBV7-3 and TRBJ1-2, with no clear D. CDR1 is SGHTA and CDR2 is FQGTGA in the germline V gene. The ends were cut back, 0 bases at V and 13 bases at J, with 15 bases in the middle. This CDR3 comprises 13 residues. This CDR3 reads CASSLTALGPGTF. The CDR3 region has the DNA TGTGCCAGCAGCTTAACGGCACTAGGACCTGGCACCTTC.

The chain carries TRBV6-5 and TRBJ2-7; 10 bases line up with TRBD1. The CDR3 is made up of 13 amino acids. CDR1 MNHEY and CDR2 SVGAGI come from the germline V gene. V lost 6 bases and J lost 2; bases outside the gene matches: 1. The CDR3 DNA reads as TGTGCCAGCAGGGGACAGGGGACCTACGAGCAGTACTTC. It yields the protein CASRGQGTYEQYF.

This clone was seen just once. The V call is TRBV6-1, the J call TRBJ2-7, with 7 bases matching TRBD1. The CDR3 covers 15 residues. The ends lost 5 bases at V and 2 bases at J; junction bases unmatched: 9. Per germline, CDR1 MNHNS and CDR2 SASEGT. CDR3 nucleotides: TGTGCCAGCAGTCCCTTGACAGGGCAGACCTACGAGCAGTACTTC. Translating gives CASSPLTGQTYEQYF.

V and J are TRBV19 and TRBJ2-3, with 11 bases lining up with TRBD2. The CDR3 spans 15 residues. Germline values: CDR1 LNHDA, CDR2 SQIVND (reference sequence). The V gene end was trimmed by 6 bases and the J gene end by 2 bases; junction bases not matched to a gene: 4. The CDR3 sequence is CASSRTSGLTDTQYF. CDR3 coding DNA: TGTGCCAGTAGCAGGACTAGCGGGCTCACAGATACGCAGTATTTT.

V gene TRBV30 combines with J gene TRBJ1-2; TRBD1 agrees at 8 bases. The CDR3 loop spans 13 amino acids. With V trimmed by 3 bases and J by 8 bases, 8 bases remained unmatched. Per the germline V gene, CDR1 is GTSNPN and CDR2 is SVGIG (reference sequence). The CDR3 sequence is CAWRPQGAGGYTF. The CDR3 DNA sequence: TGTGCCTGGAGGCCCCAGGGGGCTGGCGGCTACACCTTC.

This CDR3 reads CASRGHRGYHNYGYTF. CDR3 DNA: TGTGCCAGCAGAGGGCACAGGGGGTATCATAACTATGGCTACACCTTC. The chain has TRBV6-4 and TRBJ1-2; the match to TRBD1 covers 8 bases. Germline trimming cut 6 bases from V and 1 base from J; bases unmatched to any gene: 10. Germline loops: CDR1 MRHNA, CDR2 SNTAGT. This CDR3 has 16 amino acids.

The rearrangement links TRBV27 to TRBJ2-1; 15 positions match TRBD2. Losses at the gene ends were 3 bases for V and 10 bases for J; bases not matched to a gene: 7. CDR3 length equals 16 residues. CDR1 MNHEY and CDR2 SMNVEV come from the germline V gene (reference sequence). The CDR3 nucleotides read TGTGCCAGCAGTTTGGGACTAGCGGGAGGTATAAGGGAGCAGTTCTTC. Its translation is CASSLGLAGGIREQFF.

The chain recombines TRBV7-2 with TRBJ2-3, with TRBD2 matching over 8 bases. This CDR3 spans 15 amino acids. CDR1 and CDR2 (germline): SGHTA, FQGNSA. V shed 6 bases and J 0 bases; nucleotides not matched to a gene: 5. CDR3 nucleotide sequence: TGTGCCAGCAGAGCTAGCGGGCCTAGCACAGATACGCAGTATTTT. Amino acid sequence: CASRASGPSTDTQYF.

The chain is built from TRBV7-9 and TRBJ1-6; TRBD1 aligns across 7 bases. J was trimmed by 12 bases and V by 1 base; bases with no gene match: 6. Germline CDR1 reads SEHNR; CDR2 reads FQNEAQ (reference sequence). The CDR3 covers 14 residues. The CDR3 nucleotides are TGTGCCAGCAGCTTAGAGGGGGCTGGAGGACCCCTCCACTTT. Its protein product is CASSLEGAGGPLHF.

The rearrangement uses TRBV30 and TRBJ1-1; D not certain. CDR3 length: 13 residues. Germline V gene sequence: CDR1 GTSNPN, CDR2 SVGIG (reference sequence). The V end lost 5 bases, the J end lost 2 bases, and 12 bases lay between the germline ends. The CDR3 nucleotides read TGTGCCTGGGAAACCCCCGGTAACACTGAAGCTTTCTTT. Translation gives CAWETPGNTEAFF.

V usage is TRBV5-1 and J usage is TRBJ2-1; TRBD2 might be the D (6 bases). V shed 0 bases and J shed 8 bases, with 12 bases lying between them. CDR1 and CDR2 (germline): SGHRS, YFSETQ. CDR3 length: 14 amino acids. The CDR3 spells CASSLGLVQDEQFF. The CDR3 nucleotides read TGCGCCAGCAGCTTGGGACTAGTTCAGGATGAGCAGTTCTTC.

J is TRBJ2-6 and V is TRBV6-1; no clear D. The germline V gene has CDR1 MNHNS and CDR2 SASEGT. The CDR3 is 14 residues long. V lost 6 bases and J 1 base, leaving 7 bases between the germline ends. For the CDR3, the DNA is TGTGCCAGCAGGAGAGATTCTGGGGCCAACGTCCTGACTTTC. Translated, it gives CASRRDSGANVLTF.

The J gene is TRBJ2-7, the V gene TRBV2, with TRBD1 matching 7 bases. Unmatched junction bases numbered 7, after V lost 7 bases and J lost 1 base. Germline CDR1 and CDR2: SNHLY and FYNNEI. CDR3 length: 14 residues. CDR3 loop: CASMPGQSSYEQYF. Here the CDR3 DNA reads TGTGCCAGCATGCCGGGACAGAGTTCCTACGAGCAGTACTTC.

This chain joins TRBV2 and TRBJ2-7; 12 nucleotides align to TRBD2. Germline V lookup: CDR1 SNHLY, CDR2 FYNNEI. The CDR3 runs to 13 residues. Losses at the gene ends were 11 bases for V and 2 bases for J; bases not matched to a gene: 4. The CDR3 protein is CAGTSGRTYEQYF. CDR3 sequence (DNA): TGTGCCGGAACTAGCGGGAGGACCTACGAGCAGTACTTC.

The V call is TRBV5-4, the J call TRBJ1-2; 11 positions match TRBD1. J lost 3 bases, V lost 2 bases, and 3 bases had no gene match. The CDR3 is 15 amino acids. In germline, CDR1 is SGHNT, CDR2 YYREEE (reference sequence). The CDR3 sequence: CASSLMGQGDYGYTF. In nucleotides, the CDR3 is TGTGCCAGCAGCTTAATGGGACAGGGGGACTATGGCTACACCTTC.

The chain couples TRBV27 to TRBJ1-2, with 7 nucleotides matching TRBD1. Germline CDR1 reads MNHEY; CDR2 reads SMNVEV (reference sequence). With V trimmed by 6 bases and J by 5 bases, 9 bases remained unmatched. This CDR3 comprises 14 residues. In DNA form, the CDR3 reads TGTGCCAGCAGCCCCATCGACAGGGTGTATGGCTACACCTTC. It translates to CASSPIDRVYGYTF.

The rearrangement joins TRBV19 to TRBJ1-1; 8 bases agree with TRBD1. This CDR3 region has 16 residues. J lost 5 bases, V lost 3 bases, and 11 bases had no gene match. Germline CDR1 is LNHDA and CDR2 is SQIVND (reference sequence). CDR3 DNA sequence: TGTGCCAGTAGTATGCGGCAGGGGGCCGGAGGGACTGAAGCTTTCTTT. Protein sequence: CASSMRQGAGGTEAFF.

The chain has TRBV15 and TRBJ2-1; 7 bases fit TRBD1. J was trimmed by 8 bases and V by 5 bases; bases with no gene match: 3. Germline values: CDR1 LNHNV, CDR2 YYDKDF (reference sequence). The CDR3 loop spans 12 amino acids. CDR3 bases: TGTGCCACCAGCCTCCAGGGGGATGAGCAGTTCTTC. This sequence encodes CATSLQGDEQFF.

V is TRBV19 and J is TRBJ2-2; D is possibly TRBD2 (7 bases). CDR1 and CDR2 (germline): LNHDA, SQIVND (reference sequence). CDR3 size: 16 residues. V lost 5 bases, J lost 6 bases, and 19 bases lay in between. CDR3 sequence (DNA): TGTGCCAGTAGTCCCCTTCGGGGGGCAGGACCCGGGGAGCTGTTTTTT. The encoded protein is CASSPLRGAGPGELFF. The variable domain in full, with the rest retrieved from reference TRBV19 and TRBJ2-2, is DGGITQSPKYLFRKEGQNVTLSCEQNLNHDAMYWYRQDPGQGLRLIYYSQIVNDFQKGDIAEGYSVSREKKESFPLTVTSAQKNPTAFYLCASSPLRGAGPGELFFGEGSRLTVL.